The entry below gives a single T cell receptor beta chain sequence along with its context. Its target is not known. This sample is part of a study of siplizumab effects on memory and regulatory T cells. Measured with immunoSEQ multiplex PCR; TCRdb has only the in-frame clones, and not every one. The profile shows some 120,000 clones, 93% of them singletons. General study findings and limits: Memory cells seemed less diverse than naive T cells, which seemed major alloresponse contributors. The authors could not assign a naive or memory phenotype to roughly 80-96% of proliferating CD4+ or CD8+ clones. With siplizumab, Treg-derived clones averaged roughly 62% of mappable alloreactive CD4+ clones, versus less than 35% in controls. Alloreactive sequences traceable to unstimulated CD4+ memory cells declined significantly under siplizumab.

The CDR3 runs 14 residues. The V gene end was trimmed by 1 base and the J gene end by 6 bases; junction bases not matched to a gene: 5. Germline values: CDR1 LNHDA, CDR2 SQIVND (reference sequence). The sequence derives from a human donor in good health. The sample was non-Treg CD4+ T cells sorted from blood. The rearrangement links TRBV19 to TRBJ2-7; 8 nucleotides match TRBD2. The CDR3: CASSIVGGASEQYF. DNA for the CDR3: TGTGCCAGTAGTATAGTCGGGGGGGCCAGCGAGCAGTACTTC. The complete variable domain, with remaining parts taken from reference TRBV19 and TRBJ2-7, reads DGGITQSPKYLFRKEGQNVTLSCEQNLNHDAMYWYRQDPGQGLRLIYYSQIVNDFQKGDIAEGYSVSREKKESFPLTVTSAQKNPTAFYLCASSIVGGASEQYFGPGTRLTVT.